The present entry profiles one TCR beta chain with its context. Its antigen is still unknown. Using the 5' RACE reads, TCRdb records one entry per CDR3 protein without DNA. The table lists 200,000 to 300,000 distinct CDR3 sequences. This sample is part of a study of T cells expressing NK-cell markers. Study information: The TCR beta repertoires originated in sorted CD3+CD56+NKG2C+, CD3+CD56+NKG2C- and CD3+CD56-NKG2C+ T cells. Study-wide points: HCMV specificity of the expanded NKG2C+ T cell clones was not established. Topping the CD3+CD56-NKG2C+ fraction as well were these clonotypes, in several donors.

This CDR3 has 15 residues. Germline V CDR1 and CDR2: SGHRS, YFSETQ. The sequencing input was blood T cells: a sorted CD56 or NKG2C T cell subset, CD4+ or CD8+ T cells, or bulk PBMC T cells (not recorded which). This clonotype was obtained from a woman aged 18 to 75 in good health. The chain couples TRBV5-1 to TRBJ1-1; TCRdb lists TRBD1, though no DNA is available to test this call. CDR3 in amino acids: CASSSAGGVNTEAFF.